Sequencing of this TCR beta chain was carried out in a study of CD8+ T cells in alopecia areata. About the research overall: Patients in the treated group were given tofacitinib by mouth, 5 to 10 mg twice a day. Scoring of treated patients' severity used the percentage of affected scalp area.

Regarding the study as a whole: Shared TCR sequences were less clear between patients than in mice, possibly partly from HLA diversity.

This clone was picked up a small number of times. No antigen is known for it. This CDR3 is built from 15 residues. Germline V gene lookup returns CDR1 SGHRS and CDR2 YFSETQ. With 4 bases removed from V and 0 bases from J, the gap between germline ends came to 11 bases. Treatment noted: oral pan-JAK inhibitor, 5-10 mg twice daily. In alopecia areata patients, both lesional scalp punch biopsies and peripheral blood were collected. Reverse transcription of extracted RNA yielded cDNA, which provided the sequencing template. Clones were sequenced by immunoSEQ multiplex PCR, and TCRdb holds only the in-frame ones, with some missing. The data show 200,000 to 250,000 clones, about 64% seen once.

The TCR was taken from a human donor with alopecia areata. The source material was CD4+ T cells sorted from blood, sampled at week 4, from a patient treated with tofacitinib. The chain employs TRBV5-1 and TRBJ2-1; maybe TRBD1 (5 bases). CDR3 in DNA: TGCGCCAGCAGCCCGGACATGACCTCCTACAATGAGCAGTTCTTC. Amino acids: CASSPDMTSYNEQFF.